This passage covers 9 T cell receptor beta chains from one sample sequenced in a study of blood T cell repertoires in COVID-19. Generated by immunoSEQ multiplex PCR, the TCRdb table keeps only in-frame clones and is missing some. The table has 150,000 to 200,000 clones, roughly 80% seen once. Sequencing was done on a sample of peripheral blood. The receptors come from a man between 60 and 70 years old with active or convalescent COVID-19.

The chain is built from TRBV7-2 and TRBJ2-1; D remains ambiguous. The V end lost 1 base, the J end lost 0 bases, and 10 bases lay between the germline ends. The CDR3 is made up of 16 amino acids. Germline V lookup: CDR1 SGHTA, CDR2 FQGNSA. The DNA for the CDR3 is TGTGCCAGCAGCTTAGTCGTGACTCCCTCCTACAATGAGCAGTTCTTC. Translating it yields CASSLVVTPSYNEQFF.

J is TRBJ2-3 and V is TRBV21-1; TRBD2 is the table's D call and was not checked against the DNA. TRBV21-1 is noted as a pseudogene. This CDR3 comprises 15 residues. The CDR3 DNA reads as TGTGCCAGCACCCGTACGGGAGAGGGCACAGATACGCAGTATTTT. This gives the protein CASTRTGEGTDTQYF.

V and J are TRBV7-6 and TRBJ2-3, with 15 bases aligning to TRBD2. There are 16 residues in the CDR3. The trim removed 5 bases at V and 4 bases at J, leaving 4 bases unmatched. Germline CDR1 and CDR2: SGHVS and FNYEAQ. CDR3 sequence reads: CASSQRTSGRADTQYF. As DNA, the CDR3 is TGTGCCAGCAGCCAAAGGACTAGCGGGAGGGCAGATACGCAGTATTTT.

This CDR3 reads CASSFHRGFEQYF. The CDR3 DNA follows: TGTGCCAGCAGTTTCCACAGGGGGTTCGAGCAGTACTTC. This chain uses TRBV27 with TRBJ2-7, with TRBD1 matching 8 bases. Germline V CDR1 and CDR2: MNHEY, SMNVEV (reference sequence). V shed 3 bases and J 6 bases; nucleotides not matched to a gene: 4. CDR3 size: 13 residues.

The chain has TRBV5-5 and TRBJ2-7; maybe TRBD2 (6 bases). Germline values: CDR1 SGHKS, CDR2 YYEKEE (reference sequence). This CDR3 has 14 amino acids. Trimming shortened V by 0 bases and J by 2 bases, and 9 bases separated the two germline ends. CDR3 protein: CASSLETSTYEQYF. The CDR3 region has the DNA TGTGCCAGCAGCTTGGAAACTAGCACCTACGAGCAGTACTTC.

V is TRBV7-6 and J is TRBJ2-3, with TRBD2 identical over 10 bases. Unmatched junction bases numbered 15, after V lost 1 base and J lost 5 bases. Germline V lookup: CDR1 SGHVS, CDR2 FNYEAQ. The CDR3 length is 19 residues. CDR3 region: CASSLVVGASGRAGDTQYF. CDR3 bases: TGTGCCAGCAGCTTAGTCGTCGGGGCGAGCGGGAGGGCCGGAGATACGCAGTATTTT.

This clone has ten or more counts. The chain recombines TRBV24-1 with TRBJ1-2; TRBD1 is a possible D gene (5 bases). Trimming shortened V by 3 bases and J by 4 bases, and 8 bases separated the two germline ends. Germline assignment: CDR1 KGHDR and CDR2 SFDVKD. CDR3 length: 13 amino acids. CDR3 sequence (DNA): TGTGCCACCAGTGATCCAGGGTTCTATGGCTACACCTTC. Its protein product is CATSDPGFYGYTF.

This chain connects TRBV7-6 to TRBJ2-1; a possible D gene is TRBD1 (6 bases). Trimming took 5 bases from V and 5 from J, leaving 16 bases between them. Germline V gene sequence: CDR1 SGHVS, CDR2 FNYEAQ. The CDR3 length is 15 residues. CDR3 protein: CASSPNRDTNNEQFF. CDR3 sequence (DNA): TGTGCCAGCAGCCCCAATCGGGACACGAACAATGAGCAGTTCTTC.

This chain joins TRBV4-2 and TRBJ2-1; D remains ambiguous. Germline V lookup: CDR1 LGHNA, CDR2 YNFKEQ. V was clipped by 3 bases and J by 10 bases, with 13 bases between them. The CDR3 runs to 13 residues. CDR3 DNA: TGTGCCAGCAGCCAGGATCTCGCTAGGGAGCAGTTCTTC. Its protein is CASSQDLAREQFF.